Following are 24 T cell receptor beta chains from one sample sequenced in a study of response to subunit inactivated influenza vaccine. TCRdb redid the calling of the RT-PCR reads with MiXCR, one entry per CDR3 protein. The repertoire consists of hundreds of thousands of distinct CDR3 sequences, with under 20% occurring once and the leading ten covering around 9.9%. Sequences were derived from PBMCs from blood, sampled 5 days after vaccination. Source of these receptors: a man aged 45 to 65 who received an inactivated influenza vaccine.

The V gene is TRBV20-1, the J gene TRBJ2-1; D is perhaps TRBD1 or TRBD2 (6 bases each). CDR1 and CDR2 (germline): DFQATT, SNEGSKA (reference sequence). V was shortened by 5 bases and J by 4 bases, with 18 bases between the two germline ends. The length of the CDR3 is 15 residues. This CDR3 reads CSAPKRGAGYNEQFF. The DNA of the CDR3 is TGCAGTGCTCCAAAAAGGGGGGCCGGATACAATGAGCAGTTCTTC.

This clonotype has a count of ten or more. The CDR3 sequence: CASSSGYESYEQYF. DNA of the CDR3: TGTGCCAGCAGTTCCGGGTATGAGTCCTACGAGCAGTACTTC. The chain joins TRBV12-3 or TRBV12-4 to TRBJ2-7, with D unresolved. V lost 4 bases, J lost 1 base, and 11 bases lay in between. The CDR3 length is 14 residues.

The genes are TRBV10-3 and TRBJ1-2; 7 nucleotides match TRBD1. The V segment lost 5 bases and the J segment 8 bases; nucleotides outside the gene matches: 8. The CDR3 sequence is 13 residues long. Germline CDR1 ENHRY, CDR2 SYGVKD. The DNA for the CDR3 is TGTGCCATCAGTACCACAGGGGCACTCGGCTACACCTTC. Protein: CAISTTGALGYTF.

The V call is TRBV9, the J call TRBJ2-5, with TRBD1 matching over 10 bases. The CDR3 is 16 amino acids. Trimming at V came to 0 bases and at J to 2 bases, leaving 4 bases not matched to a gene. The germline V gene encodes CDR1 SGDLS and CDR2 YYNGEE. In nucleotides, the CDR3 is TGTGCCAGCAGCGTAGCGACAGGGGGCAATCAAGAGACCCAGTACTTC. The encoded protein is CASSVATGGNQETQYF.

The sample holds a few counts of this clonotype. This chain links TRBV7-2 with TRBJ2-1; D is possibly TRBD2 (5 bases). The V gene lost 5 bases and the J gene lost 7 bases, with 15 bases spanning the gap. CDR3 length equals 14 residues. Germline V gene lookup returns CDR1 SGHTA and CDR2 FQGNSA. CDR3: CASSEGTFGNEQFF. In DNA, the CDR3 is TGTGCCAGCAGCGAGGGTACCTTTGGGAATGAGCAGTTCTTC.

The CDR3 DNA follows: TGTGCCAGCAGTTACGTCCAGGGGCAGGATTCTGGGGCCAACGTCCTGACTTTC. Translation gives CASSYVQGQDSGANVLTF. V gene TRBV6-2 or TRBV6-3 combines with J gene TRBJ2-6; D may be TRBD1 (6 bases). Germline CDR1 reads MNHEY; CDR2 reads SVGEGT. The CDR3 length is 18 residues. V was cut by 2 bases and J by 1 base, with 15 bases left in between.

The chain combines TRBV4-1 with TRBJ2-7; D may be TRBD1 (5 bases). The CDR3 loop spans 16 amino acids. With 4 bases removed from V and 2 bases from J, the gap between germline ends came to 18 bases. Per the germline V gene, CDR1 is MGHRA and CDR2 is YSYEKL. The CDR3 here is CASSPHEQVATYEQYF. The DNA of the CDR3 is TGCGCCAGCAGCCCCCACGAACAGGTAGCAACCTACGAGCAGTACTTC.

This clonotype showed up many times. The V call is TRBV5-1, the J call TRBJ2-1; D perhaps matches TRBD2 (5 bases). CDR1 is SGHRS, CDR2 YFSETQ, per germline. Between the trimmed V and J ends, which lost 0 bases and 8 bases, there was a span of 21 bases. The CDR3 contains 17 residues. The chain's CDR3 is CASSLVVRQSGVDEQFF. For the CDR3, the DNA is TGCGCCAGCAGCTTGGTAGTTCGGCAAAGCGGTGTGGATGAGCAGTTCTTC. The full variable domain, its missing parts supplied by reference TRBV5-1 and TRBJ2-1, is KAGVTQTPRYLIKTRGQQVTLSCSPISGHRSVSWYQQTPGQGLQFLFEYFSETQRNKGNFPGRFSGRQFSNSRSEMNVSTLELGDSALYLCASSLVVRQSGVDEQFFGPGTRLTVL.

In DNA form, the CDR3 reads TGTGCCAGCAGTTTGATGGGGTCGTCCGGGGAGCAGTACTTC. This sequence encodes CASSLMGSSGEQYF. The V call is TRBV12-3 or TRBV12-4, the J call TRBJ2-7; the D is unclear. Between the trimmed V and J ends, which lost 3 bases and 7 bases, there was a span of 16 bases. The CDR3 has 14 amino acids.

This clonotype was counted between two and nine times. The CDR3 nucleotides read TGCAGCGCCCCTTGGTTAGATACGCAGTATTTT. Translated: CSAPWLDTQYF. This chain uses TRBV29-1 with TRBJ2-3; D uncertain. V was cut by 7 bases and J by 5 bases, with 10 bases left in between. The CDR3 is 11 amino acids. CDR1 is SQVTM, CDR2 ANQGSEA, per germline.

The J gene is TRBJ2-5, the V gene TRBV29-1, with D uncertain. CDR3 length equals 13 residues. Looked up from germline, CDR1 is SQVTM and CDR2 is ANQGSEA. Trimming shortened V by 3 bases and J by 7 bases, and 15 bases separated the two germline ends. The CDR3 DNA sequence: TGCAGCGTTGAGGGTCTCGAGGCGGCGACCCAGTACTTC. Encoded protein: CSVEGLEAATQYF.

The V and J genes are TRBV12-3 or TRBV12-4 and TRBJ2-3, with 9 nucleotides matching TRBD2. J was trimmed by 4 bases and V by 3 bases; bases with no gene match: 8. CDR3 length: 16 residues. CDR3 residues: CASSFRSGGSADTQYF. The CDR3, as DNA: TGTGCCAGCAGTTTTCGGAGCGGGGGGAGCGCAGATACGCAGTATTTT.

The V and J genes are TRBV20-1 and TRBJ2-4; 11 nucleotides agree with TRBD2. The CDR3 sequence is 15 residues long. J was trimmed by 8 bases and V by 2 bases; bases with no gene match: 8. The germline V gene encodes CDR1 DFQATT and CDR2 SNEGSKA (reference sequence). The CDR3 DNA reads TGCAGTGCTAGATGGTCTAGCGGGGGGAGGTACATTCAGTACTTC. Its translation: CSARWSSGGRYIQYF.

There are a few counts of this clonotype. The DNA for the CDR3 is TGTGCCAGCAGTTATGACAGGGGCGGGATGAACACTGAAGCTTTCTTT. It codes for CASSYDRGGMNTEAFF. The chain is built from TRBV12-3 or TRBV12-4 and TRBJ1-1, with TRBD1 matching over 8 bases. V gave up 4 bases and J gave up 0 bases; unmatched junction bases: 7. The CDR3 sequence is 16 residues long.

The chain links TRBV12-3 or TRBV12-4 to TRBJ2-3; D ambiguous. The CDR3 extends over 14 amino acids. V was pared by 0 bases and J by 5 bases, with 9 bases between. CDR3 bases: TGTGCCAGCAGTTTAGCGATCGGTAGAGATACGCAGTATTTT. It codes for CASSLAIGRDTQYF.

This chain links TRBV6-2 or TRBV6-3 with TRBJ2-3; 14 nucleotides align to TRBD2. The CDR3 spans 15 residues. V lost 8 bases, J lost 4 bases, and 5 bases stayed unmatched. The germline CDR1 and CDR2 sequences are MNHEY and SVGEGT. In DNA, the CDR3 is TGTGCCAGCGGACGACTAGCGGGAGGGGCAGATACGCAGTATTTT. This encodes CASGRLAGGADTQYF.

This clonotype was counted between two and nine times. This sequence joins TRBV6-2 or TRBV6-3 and TRBJ2-2; 8 bases align to TRBD1. J gave up 1 base and V 6 bases, and 16 bases lay outside the gene matches. The germline V gene encodes CDR1 MNHEY and CDR2 SVGEGT. This CDR3 is built from 19 residues. The CDR3 coding sequence is TGTGCCAGCAGACCAGACAGGGGCGAAGTAATATTGAACACCGGGGAGCTGTTTTTT. This encodes CASRPDRGEVILNTGELFF.

This clonotype was detected only a few times. The rearrangement joins TRBV5-1 to TRBJ1-6, with unresolved D. The CDR3 has 15 amino acids. Germline CDR1 SGHRS, CDR2 YFSETQ. Between the trimmed V and J ends, which lost 0 bases and 5 bases, there was a span of 9 bases. CDR3 residues: CASSLGPDNNSPLHF. In DNA, the CDR3 is TGCGCCAGCAGCTTGGGTCCAGACAATAATTCACCCCTCCACTTT.

This rearrangement joins TRBV20-1 to TRBJ1-2; perhaps TRBD1 as D (5 bases). This CDR3 spans 14 amino acids. Germline V CDR1 and CDR2: DFQATT, SNEGSKA (reference sequence). Trimming pared 1 base from V and 7 bases from J, leaving 16 bases between. The CDR3 loop reads CSARVGGSHGGYTF. The CDR3 DNA reads TGCAGTGCTAGAGTGGGGGGGAGCCACGGTGGCTACACCTTC.

This clonotype was seen more than once but under ten times. This chain uses TRBV10-3 with TRBJ2-1, with no clear D. The germline V gene has CDR1 ENHRY and CDR2 SYGVKD. V shed 8 bases and J shed 4 bases, with 12 bases lying between them. This CDR3 comprises 13 residues. The CDR3 here is CAIGAAVYNEQFF. The CDR3 DNA is TGTGCCATCGGAGCCGCAGTTTACAATGAGCAGTTCTTC.

The rearrangement joins TRBV6-5 to TRBJ2-5; 9 bases match TRBD2. The length of the CDR3 is 17 residues. With V trimmed by 0 bases and J by 5 bases, 10 bases remained unmatched. CDR1 MNHEY and CDR2 SVGAGI come from the germline V gene. CDR3 in amino acids: CASSYSNSGGRGETQYF. The CDR3 DNA follows: TGTGCCAGCAGTTACTCGAATTCTGGCGGGAGGGGCGAGACCCAGTACTTC.

This clonotype has a single count. This chain uses TRBV11-1 with TRBJ2-6; a weak D match, TRBD1 (5 bases). V lost 0 bases to trimming and J lost 0 bases, with 12 bases between them. This CDR3 has 18 amino acids. CDR1 SGHAT and CDR2 FQDESV come from the germline V gene (reference sequence). As DNA, the CDR3 is TGTGCCAGCAGCTTAGCGAACGCAGGGCCCTCTGGGGCCAACGTCCTGACTTTC. Translated, it gives CASSLANAGPSGANVLTF.

This clonotype has a count of ten or more. The chain combines TRBV6-5 with TRBJ2-7; the D gene is possibly TRBD1 (5 bases). Trimming left V 2 bases short and J 0 bases short, with 5 bases between. There are 13 residues in the CDR3. Germline-derived CDR1 and CDR2 are MNHEY and SVGAGI. The CDR3 loop reads CASSYRGSYEQYF. The CDR3 DNA follows: TGTGCCAGCAGTTACAGGGGCTCCTACGAGCAGTACTTC.

This clonotype was seen at least ten times. The CDR3 region is CASSFGRAEAFF. CDR3 in DNA: TGTGCCAGCAGTTTCGGTAGGGCTGAAGCTTTCTTT. The J gene is TRBJ1-1, the V gene TRBV6-2 or TRBV6-3; D is unresolved. Trimming removed 4 bases at V and 6 bases at J, with 9 bases between. This CDR3 spans 12 amino acids. Germline V gene data show CDR1 as MNHEY and CDR2 as SVGEGT.